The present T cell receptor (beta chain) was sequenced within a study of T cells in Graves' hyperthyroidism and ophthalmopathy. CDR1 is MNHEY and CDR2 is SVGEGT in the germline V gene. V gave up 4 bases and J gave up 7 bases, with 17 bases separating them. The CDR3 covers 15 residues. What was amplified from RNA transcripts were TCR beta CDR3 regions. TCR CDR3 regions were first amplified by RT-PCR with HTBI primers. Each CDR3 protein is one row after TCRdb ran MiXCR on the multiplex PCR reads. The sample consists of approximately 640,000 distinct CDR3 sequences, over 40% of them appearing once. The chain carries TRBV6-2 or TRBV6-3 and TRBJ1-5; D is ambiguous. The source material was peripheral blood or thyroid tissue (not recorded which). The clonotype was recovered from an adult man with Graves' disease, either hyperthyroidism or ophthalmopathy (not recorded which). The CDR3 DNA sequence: TGTGCCAGCAGTTCCACCGTCCAAAATTTGCAGCCCCAGCATTTT. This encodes CASSSTVQNLQPQHF.